Described below is a single TCR beta chain sequence and its context. Its antigen is as yet unknown. Assay used: immunoSEQ multiplex PCR; TCRdb lists only in-frame clones, some missing. Among more than 25,000 clones listed, about 90% were seen once. The sample is drawn from a study of a mutant IDH1 vaccine in newly diagnosed glioma. Overall study: Onset of vaccination occurred 4-6 weeks following radiotherapy alone, or with temozolomide cycles.

The V gene lost 2 bases and the J gene lost 1 base, with 14 bases spanning the gap. This CDR3 is 16 amino acids long. In germline, CDR1 is LNHDA, CDR2 SQIVND (reference sequence). The time point: week 5, during vaccination. Every vaccination contained 300 ug of the mutant IDH1 20-mer peptide and was paired with topical imiquimod. The receptor was isolated from a young man with glioma. This specimen was PBMCs, taken from a glioma patient whose treatment included an IDH1 peptide vaccine. The rearrangement links TRBV19 to TRBJ1-1; no clear D. The CDR3 nucleotides are TGTGCCAGTAGTATACGACATAATAAGGAGAACACTGAAGCTTTCTTT. It specifies CASSIRHNKENTEAFF.